A selection of T cell receptor beta chains follows, all from one sample in a study of identical twins. TCRdb re-called the 5' RACE reads through MiXCR, storing one row per CDR3 protein. Seen here are some 560,000 distinct CDR3 sequences, around a tenth observed once, and the top ten hold approximately 3%. The data were also submitted as part of a second study, on yellow fever vaccine responses in identical twins.

The source material was PBMCs. Receptors were obtained from a woman aged 18-29 years in good health. Each CDR3 is given with its conserved first and last residue. The D gene is left open where the match is weak. Clone sizes are given selectively: once, few, many, or a class where the clone is expanded.

V,size,D,J,CDR3,DNA
TRBV5-1,few,TRBD1,TRBJ2-3,CASSYGQAHTDTQYF,TGCGCCAGCAGCTACGGACAGGCCCACACAGATACGCAGTATTTT
TRBV7-9,few,TRBD1,TRBJ2-7,CASSLGTGERYEQYF,TGTGCCAGCAGCTTGGGGACAGGGGAGAGGTACGAGCAGTACTTC
TRBV27,many,TRBD2,TRBJ2-5,CASSLIGTRREETQYF,TGTGCCAGCAGTCTAATAGGGACTAGGAGGGAAGAGACCCAGTACTTC
TRBV21-1,many,-,TRBJ2-4,CASSSPGGAGGAKNIQYF,TGTGCCAGCAGCTCCCCAGGAGGGGCTGGTGGGGCCAAAAACATTCAGTACTTC
TRBV9,-,-,TRBJ2-1,CASSVGQINNEQFF,TGTGCCAGCAGCGTAGGGCAGATAAACAATGAGCAGTTCTTC
TRBV13,few,TRBD1,TRBJ2-5,CASSLEQGAFGETQYF,TGTGCCAGCAGCTTAGAACAGGGGGCCTTTGGGGAGACCCAGTACTTC
TRBV15,many,TRBD1,TRBJ1-1,CATSRDRGQTEAFF,TGTGCCACCAGCAGGGACAGGGGGCAAACTGAAGCTTTCTTT
TRBV29-1,-,TRBD2,TRBJ2-5,CSVAGGGYQETQYF,TGCAGCGTTGCTGGGGGGGGATACCAAGAGACCCAGTACTTC
TRBV6-2/TRBV6-3,few,TRBD2,TRBJ2-7,CASSHERDHPSYEQYF,TGTGCCAGCAGTCATGAGCGGGACCACCCTAGTTACGAGCAGTACTTC
TRBV15,-,-,TRBJ2-1,CATSRGRTNEQFF,TGTGCCACCAGCAGAGGTCGGACAAATGAGCAGTTCTTC
TRBV15,-,-,TRBJ1-5,CATSRLRQGNQPQHF,TGTGCCACCAGCAGACTTAGGCAGGGGAATCAGCCCCAGCATTTT
TRBV28,-,TRBD1,TRBJ1-1,CASSGQVEAFF,TGTGCCAGCAGTGGACAGGTTGAAGCTTTCTTT
TRBV9,-,-,TRBJ2-1,CASSPSSWGIEQFF,TGTGCCAGCAGCCCATCCTCTTGGGGGATTGAGCAGTTCTTC
TRBV5-8,few,-,TRBJ2-2,CASLSYSTGELFF,TGTGCCAGCCTTTCATACTCAACCGGGGAGCTGTTTTTT
TRBV6-5,many,-,TRBJ2-5,CASSYLQLQETQYF,TGTGCCAGCAGCTACCTGCAACTCCAAGAGACCCAGTACTTC
TRBV5-1,-,TRBD2,TRBJ2-3,CASSHISGGASDTQYF,TGCGCCAGCAGCCACATTAGCGGGGGGGCCTCAGATACGCAGTATTTT
TRBV5-5,few,TRBD2,TRBJ2-7,CASSTPGLDLYEQYF,TGTGCCAGCAGCACTCCGGGACTAGACCTATACGAGCAGTACTTC
TRBV7-9,few,-,TRBJ2-7,CASSLVGDSKRGQYF,TGTGCCAGCAGCTTAGTAGGCGACAGCAAACGGGGGCAGTACTTC
TRBV20-1,-,TRBD2,TRBJ2-5,CSARGPSSGGVETQYF,TGCAGTGCTAGAGGCCCTTCCAGCGGGGGGGTGGAGACCCAGTACTTC
TRBV12-3/TRBV12-4,many,-,TRBJ1-5,CASSLAQQPANQPQHF,TGTGCCAGCAGTTTAGCGCAACAGCCCGCGAATCAGCCCCAGCATTTT
TRBV12-3/TRBV12-4,many,TRBD2,TRBJ2-1,CASRAGTSGYNEQFF,TGTGCCAGCAGGGCCGGGACTAGCGGCTACAATGAGCAGTTCTTC
TRBV12-3/TRBV12-4,many,-,TRBJ1-2,CASGLARGAGGYTF,TGTGCCAGCGGGTTGGCTAGGGGCGCGGGAGGCTACACCTTC
TRBV12-3/TRBV12-4,-,TRBD2,TRBJ2-3,CASSPTSLIRDTQYF,TGTGCCAGCAGCCCGACTAGCCTAATTCGAGATACGCAGTATTTT
TRBV20-1,-,TRBD2,TRBJ2-1,CSAPKSAGGSYNEQFF,TGCAGTGCTCCCAAATCGGCGGGAGGGTCCTACAATGAGCAGTTCTTC
TRBV5-1,-,TRBD2,TRBJ2-5,CASSLAGIDGETQYF,TGCGCCAGCAGCTTAGCGGGGATTGACGGGGAGACCCAGTACTTC
TRBV29-1,few,-,TRBJ1-2,CSVPAPGGGYGYTF,TGCAGCGTGCCCGCCCCGGGTGGGGGATATGGCTACACCTTC
TRBV20-1,many,TRBD1,TRBJ2-2,CSAPGQYTGELFF,TGCAGTGCCCCGGGACAGTACACCGGGGAGCTGTTTTTT
TRBV6-5,few,-,TRBJ2-6,CASSYRLGQRSSGANVLTF,TGTGCCAGCAGCTATAGGTTAGGGCAGAGGAGCTCTGGGGCCAACGTCCTGACTTTC
TRBV3-1,few,-,TRBJ2-2,CASSQGFGELFF,TGTGCCAGCAGCCAAGGGTTCGGGGAGCTGTTTTTT
TRBV14,many,-,TRBJ2-1,CASSQELGPSGQFF,TGTGCCAGCAGCCAAGAACTTGGACCCAGCGGGCAGTTCTTC
TRBV21-1,many,-,TRBJ1-1,CASSPRGIDTEAFF,TGTGCCAGCAGCCCACGGGGTATCGACACTGAAGCTTTCTTT
TRBV19,-,-,TRBJ2-1,CASSIDPGFSYNEQFF,TGTGCCAGTAGTATAGACCCAGGGTTCTCCTACAATGAGCAGTTCTTC
TRBV3-1,few,-,TRBJ2-3,CASSQGSGPVDTQYF,TGTGCCAGCAGCCAGGGAAGTGGGCCTGTCGATACGCAGTATTTT
TRBV6-1,-,TRBD1,TRBJ2-7,CASSELQGQPYEQYF,TGTGCCAGCAGTGAATTACAGGGACAGCCCTACGAGCAGTACTTC
TRBV4-3,many,-,TRBJ2-7,CASSQDGQTSYEQYF,TGCGCCAGCAGCCAAGACGGACAGACCTCCTACGAGCAGTACTTC
TRBV9,few,-,TRBJ2-1,CASSITEGDEQFF,TGTGCCAGCAGCATAACTGAAGGGGATGAGCAGTTCTTC
TRBV2,-,-,TRBJ2-2,CASGGAEPANTGELFF,TGTGCCAGCGGAGGGGCCGAACCCGCAAACACCGGGGAGCTGTTTTTT
TRBV2,few,-,TRBJ2-5,CASRVSGAWETQYF,TGTGCCAGCAGGGTCTCGGGGGCCTGGGAGACCCAGTACTTC
TRBV28,few,-,TRBJ2-7,CASSSTPGLYEQYF,TGTGCCAGCAGTTCAACCCCGGGGCTATACGAGCAGTACTTC
TRBV21-1,few,-,TRBJ1-5,CASSSWGSFLSNQPQHF,TGTGCCAGCAGCTCCTGGGGCAGCTTCCTTAGCAATCAGCCCCAGCATTTT
TRBV20-1,few,TRBD2,TRBJ2-1,CCAKIAGGAHNEQFF,TGCTGTGCAAAGATAGCGGGGGGCGCGCACAATGAGCAGTTCTTC
TRBV2,-,TRBD2,TRBJ2-5,CASSANSGGQETQYF,TGTGCCAGCAGTGCGAATAGCGGGGGACAAGAGACCCAGTACTTC
TRBV27,-,TRBD1,TRBJ2-7,CASSLYGTGRYEQYF,TGTGCCAGCAGTTTATACGGGACAGGGAGATACGAGCAGTACTTC
TRBV7-2,many,-,TRBJ2-4,CASTGLAKNIQYF,TGTGCCAGCACCGGTTTAGCCAAAAACATTCAGTACTTC
TRBV7-9,many,-,TRBJ1-1,CASSPGEGGRDTEAFF,TGTGCCAGCAGCCCAGGCGAGGGCGGGAGGGACACTGAAGCTTTCTTT
TRBV10-3,few,-,TRBJ2-7,CAISIDSRVQYEQYF,TGTGCCATCAGCATTGACAGTAGGGTTCAGTACGAGCAGTACTTC
TRBV12-3/TRBV12-4,few,TRBD2,TRBJ2-5,CASAGSGRFSGGQETQYF,TGTGCCAGCGCTGGGAGCGGGAGGTTTTCCGGGGGGCAAGAGACCCAGTACTTC